Detailed here is one TCR beta chain. Its antigen is unidentified. These data are taken from a study of CD8+CD57+ T cells in acquired aplastic anemia. The overall study: Sorted CD4+ and CD8+ cells gave a mean 3.2 ug DNA, range 0.2 to 27.4 ug.

CDR3 and TCR beta VDJ profiling relied on genomic DNA as the template. Via MiXCR, TCRdb re-called the reads, giving one row per CDR3 protein. The table includes 250,000 to 300,000 distinct CDR3 sequences, approximately 55% detected once. Study findings and constraints: The same twenty-nine CD8+ CDR3 sequences occurred in patients and in controls. CD8+ Simpson's diversity did not differ significantly between patients and controls.

The germline V gene has CDR1 SQVTM and CDR2 ANQGSEA. After removal of 6 bases from V and 4 bases from J, the junction contained 13 bases not matched to a gene. CDR3 length equals 18 residues. Sequenced input: sorted CD4+, CD8+, or CD8+CD57+ T cells (not recorded which) from PBMCs. The source is a human donor with severe aplastic anemia or a healthy control (not recorded which). The rearrangement joins TRBV29-1 to TRBJ2-6, with 12 bases lining up with TRBD1. CDR3 coding DNA: TGCAGCGTGGCAACCCGGGACAGGGGGCTGTGGGGGGCCAACGTCCTGACTTTC. Protein product: CSVATRDRGLWGANVLTF.